This T cell receptor beta chain was retrieved from a study of blood T cell repertoires in COVID-19. In the study overall: Nucleic acid was either cDNA or gDNA, and it came from T cells, B-cell-depleted T cells, or PBMCs.

The ends lost 3 bases at V and 4 bases at J; junction bases unmatched: 11. Germline CDR1 and CDR2: KGHSH and LQKENI. The CDR3 runs 17 residues. TCRdb keeps only in-frame clones here, not all; method: immunoSEQ multiplex PCR. The table lists 90,000 to 120,000 clones, 70% to 85% of them singletons. The sample taken for sequencing was peripheral blood. The genes are TRBV18 and TRBJ1-2, with 10 positions matching TRBD1. This receptor was taken from a middle-aged woman with acute or convalescent COVID-19. CDR3 protein: CASSPGTGEAGGYGYTF. CDR3 DNA: TGTGCCAGCTCACCCGGGACAGGGGAAGCAGGGGGCTATGGCTACACCTTC.